Listed below are T cell receptor beta chains from one sample, sequenced in a study of T-cell reconstitution after alpha-beta-depleted transplantation in children. One entry per CDR3 protein, called by TCRdb with MiXCR from the PCR reads. Found here are hundreds of thousands of distinct CDR3 sequences, approximately 14% of them singletons; the top ten hold about 0.77%. The specimen comprised PBMCs, sampled before TCRalphabeta/CD19-depleted stem cell transplant. The receptors derive from a girl aged 2-9 years with congenital amegakaryocytic thrombocytopenia, due to receive a stem cell transplant. CDR3s include the opening cysteine and the closing phenylalanine or tryptophan. The D gene is left open where the match is weak. Expanded clones are given a class, and other clones once, few, many or no size at all.

v_call	j_call	clone_size	d_call	cdr3_aa	cdr3_nt
TRBV6-1	TRBJ2-7	few	TRBD1	CASSAYSGGRGSSYEQYF	TGTGCCAGCAGTGCATACTCCGGAGGCAGGGGGAGCTCCTACGAGCAGTACTTC
TRBV12-3/TRBV12-4	TRBJ1-3	few	TRBD1	CASSTGTGGFGNTIYF	TGTGCCAGCAGTACCGGGACAGGGGGTTTTGGAAACACCATATATTTT
TRBV30	TRBJ1-2	-	-	CAWSVRAGFSGYTF	TGTGCCTGGAGTGTAAGGGCAGGGTTCAGTGGCTACACCTTC
TRBV12-3/TRBV12-4	TRBJ2-6	many	-	CASRSSYGPIHSGANVLTF	TGTGCCAGCAGATCCAGTTATGGGCCAATCCACTCTGGGGCCAACGTCCTGACTTTC
TRBV7-9	TRBJ1-1	many	TRBD1	CASSSDQGQGDTEAFF	TGTGCCAGCAGCTCGGACCAGGGACAGGGGGACACTGAAGCTTTCTTT
TRBV5-1	TRBJ2-7	once	TRBD1	CASSASGQGNYEQYF	TGCGCCAGCAGCGCCTCGGGACAGGGTAACTACGAGCAGTACTTC
TRBV5-8	TRBJ2-1	few	TRBD2	CASSLGLAAWNEQFF	TGTGCCAGCAGCTTGGGACTAGCGGCCTGGAATGAGCAGTTCTTC
TRBV7-3	TRBJ2-3	many	-	CASSLSPRGGADTQYF	TGTGCCAGCAGCTTAAGCCCACGAGGGGGGGCAGATACGCAGTATTTT
TRBV29-1	TRBJ2-7	few	TRBD2	CSVFSGRADYEQYF	TGCAGCGTTTTCAGCGGGAGGGCCGATTACGAGCAGTACTTC
TRBV27	TRBJ2-1	-	TRBD2	CASSGRGARSSYNEQFF	TGTGCCAGCAGTGGGCGGGGGGCGCGCAGCTCCTACAATGAGCAGTTCTTC
TRBV20-1	TRBJ2-5	many	TRBD2	CSASSTTSGETQYF	TGCAGTGCTTCATCAACCACTAGCGGAGAGACCCAGTACTTC
TRBV5-1	TRBJ1-1	many	-	CASSLDDGPRGAFF	TGCGCCAGCAGCTTAGATGACGGACCGAGGGGAGCTTTCTTT
TRBV28	TRBJ2-4	many	-	CASSLYEEKNIQYF	TGTGCCAGCAGTTTATACGAGGAGAAAAACATTCAGTACTTC
TRBV6-2/TRBV6-3	TRBJ1-2	many	-	CASSLPDYGYTF	TGTGCCAGCAGTTTGCCGGACTATGGCTACACCTTC
TRBV12-3/TRBV12-4	TRBJ1-1	many	-	CASSSSAQANTEAFF	-
TRBV5-1	TRBJ2-3	many	-	CASSLGGPTTDTQYF	TGCGCCAGCAGCTTGGGGGGACCAACCACAGATACGCAGTATTTT
TRBV28	TRBJ2-5	few	-	CASSFFAGLPQETQYF	TGTGCCAGCAGTTTCTTCGCGGGCTTGCCCCAAGAGACCCAGTACTTC
TRBV3-1	TRBJ2-7	few	-	CASSPGTALEQYF	TGTGCCAGCAGCCCAGGGACGGCGCTCGAGCAGTACTTC
TRBV28	TRBJ2-3	many	-	CASSLRTDTQYF	TGTGCCAGCAGCTTGCGGACAGATACGCAGTATTTT
TRBV28	TRBJ1-1	many	-	CASSFVSREAFF	TGTGCCAGCAGTTTTGTGTCCAGGGAAGCTTTCTTT
TRBV11-1	TRBJ1-1	once	-	CASSSTRGVNTEAFF	TGTGCCAGCAGTTCTACGCGGGGGGTGAACACTGAAGCTTTCTTT
TRBV6-1	TRBJ1-1	-	-	CASSALYYVEAFF	TGTGCCAGCAGTGCCCTTTATTATGTCGAAGCTTTCTTT
TRBV28	TRBJ2-1	many	TRBD2	CASSSAGTLYNEQFF	TGTGCCAGCAGCTCAGCGGGAACCCTCTACAATGAGCAGTTCTTC
TRBV9	TRBJ2-2	few	-	CASSLFWGETTGELFF	TGTGCCAGCAGTCTCTTTTGGGGGGAGACGACCGGGGAGCTGTTTTTT
TRBV28	TRBJ1-2	few	-	CASSWGDGGSGGYTF	TGTGCCAGCAGTTGGGGAGATGGGGGATCTGGTGGCTACACCTTC
TRBV15	TRBJ2-3	few	TRBD2	CATTATSYTDTQYF	TGTGCCACCACGGCGACTAGCTACACAGATACGCAGTATTTT
TRBV11-2	TRBJ2-2	few	-	CASRNSLGVPNTGELFF	TGTGCCAGCAGAAACTCCCTCGGGGTTCCGAACACCGGGGAGCTGTTTTTT
TRBV5-1	TRBJ2-7	-	-	CASRLSRGESYEQYF	TGCGCCAGCAGATTGAGCAGGGGCGAGTCCTACGAGCAGTACTTC
TRBV20-1	TRBJ2-7	many	-	CSATKAPLRTQYF	TGCAGTGCCACTAAGGCACCCCTAAGGACGCAGTACTTC
TRBV29-1	TRBJ1-1	many	-	CSVEGREGRTEAFF	TGCAGCGTTGAAGGGAGAGAGGGTAGGACTGAAGCTTTCTTT
TRBV7-2	TRBJ2-4	few	-	CASSVGLAKNIQYF	TGTGCCAGCAGCGTGGGACTAGCCAAAAACATTCAGTACTTC
TRBV12-3/TRBV12-4	TRBJ2-4	few	-	CASNLTPRGGENIQYF	TGTGCCAGCAATCTAACCCCCCGAGGGGGTGAAAACATTCAGTACTTC